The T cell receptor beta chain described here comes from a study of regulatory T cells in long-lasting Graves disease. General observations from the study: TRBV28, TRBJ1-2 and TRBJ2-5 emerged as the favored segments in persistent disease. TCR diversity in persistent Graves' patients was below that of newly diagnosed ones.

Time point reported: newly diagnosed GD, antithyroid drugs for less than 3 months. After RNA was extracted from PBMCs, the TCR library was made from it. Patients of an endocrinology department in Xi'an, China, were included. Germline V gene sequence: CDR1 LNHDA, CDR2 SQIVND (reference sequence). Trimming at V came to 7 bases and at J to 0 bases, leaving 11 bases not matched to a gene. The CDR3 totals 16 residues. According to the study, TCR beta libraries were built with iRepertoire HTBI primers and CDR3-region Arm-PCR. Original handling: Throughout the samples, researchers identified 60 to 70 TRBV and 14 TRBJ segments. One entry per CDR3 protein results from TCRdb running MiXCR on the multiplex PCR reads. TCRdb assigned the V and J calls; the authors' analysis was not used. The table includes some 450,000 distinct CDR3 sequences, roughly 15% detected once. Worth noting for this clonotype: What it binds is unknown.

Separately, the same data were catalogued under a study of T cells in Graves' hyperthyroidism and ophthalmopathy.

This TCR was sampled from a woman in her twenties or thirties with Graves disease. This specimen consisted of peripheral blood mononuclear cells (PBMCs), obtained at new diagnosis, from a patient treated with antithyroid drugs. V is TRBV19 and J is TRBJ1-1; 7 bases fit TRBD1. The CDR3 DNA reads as TGTGCCAGTACCCTCATCGGGGACAGTTTGAACACTGAAGCTTTCTTT. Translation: CASTLIGDSLNTEAFF.